This TCR beta chain was observed in a study of PD-1 and CTLA-4 blockade in melanoma. The protocol was immunoSEQ multiplex PCR, while the TCRdb copy is restricted to in-frame clones and leaves out a portion. The sample lists 20,000 to 25,000 clones, about 91% occurring once. Germline values: CDR1 SGHRS, CDR2 YFSETQ. CDR3 length equals 17 residues. V dropped 0 bases and J dropped 4; count of bases not matched to a gene: 8. The receptor comes from a human donor with melanoma. The input for sequencing was CD8+ T cells from peripheral blood, taken before anti-PD-1 treatment. This chain uses TRBV5-1 with TRBJ2-1; 9 bases match TRBD2. CDR3 loop: CASSLALAGDLYNEQFF. In nucleotides, the CDR3 is TGCGCCAGCAGCTTGGCCTTAGCGGGGGACCTATACAATGAGCAGTTCTTC.